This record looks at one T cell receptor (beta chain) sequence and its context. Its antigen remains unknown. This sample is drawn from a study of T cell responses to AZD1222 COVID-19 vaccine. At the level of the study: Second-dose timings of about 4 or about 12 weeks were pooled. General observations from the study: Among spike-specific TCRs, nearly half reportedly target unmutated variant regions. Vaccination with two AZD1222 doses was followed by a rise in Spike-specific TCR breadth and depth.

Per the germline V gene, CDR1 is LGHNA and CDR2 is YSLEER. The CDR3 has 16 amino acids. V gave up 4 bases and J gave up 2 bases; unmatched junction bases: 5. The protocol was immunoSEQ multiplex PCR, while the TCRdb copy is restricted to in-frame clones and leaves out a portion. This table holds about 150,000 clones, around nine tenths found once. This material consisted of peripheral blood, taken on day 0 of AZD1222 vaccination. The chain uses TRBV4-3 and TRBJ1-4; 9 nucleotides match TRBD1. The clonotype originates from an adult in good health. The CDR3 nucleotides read TGCGCCAGCAGCCCGGGACAGGGAGGGACTAATGAAAAACTGTTTTTT. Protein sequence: CASSPGQGGTNEKLFF.